The 10 T cell receptor beta chains presented below share a single source sample, sequenced in a study of T cells in Graves' hyperthyroidism and ophthalmopathy (dated by TCRdb to between 2018 and 2021). Library method: multiplex PCR. These reads were obtained on an Illumina HiSeq 2000. The TCR beta CDR3 regions were amplified from RNA transcripts. The first round of RT-PCR for the TCR CDR3 was performed with the HTBI primer set and the Qiagen OneStep RT-PCR kit. The raw public data were reprocessed by TCRdb itself: fastp quality trimming at Q25, MiXCR clonotype calling, in-frame beta chains only. Duplicate CDR3 protein sequences are folded into a single record with the most common DNA and genes. In this sample the table shows more than 500,000 distinct CDR3 sequences, roughly 14% of which occur a single time. The ten biggest clones cover around 4.5% of the sample. Sequenced material: blood. Source of these receptors: a woman aged 40 to 50 with Graves' ophthalmopathy.

This clonotype appeared many times. This rearrangement joins TRBV11-3 to TRBJ2-5, with D possibly being TRBD1 or TRBD2 (5 bases each). Germline V gene lookup returns CDR1 SGHNT and CDR2 YENEEA. V lost 5 bases, J lost 4 bases, and 23 bases lay in between. CDR3 size: 17 residues. Here the CDR3 reads CASSLRTGLFRGETQYF. CDR3 nucleotides: TGTGCCAGCAGCCTCAGAACGGGGCTATTTAGGGGAGAGACCCAGTACTTC. Looking up the rest from reference TRBV11-3 and TRBJ2-5 gives the full variable domain: EAGVVQSPRYKIIEKKQPVAFWCNPISGHNTLYWYLQNLGQGPELLIRYENEEAVDDSQLPKDRFSAERLKGVDSTLKIQPAELGDSAVYLCASSLRTGLFRGETQYFGPGTRLLVL.

This clonotype was detected many times. The J gene is TRBJ2-7, the V gene TRBV3-1; 9 bases are shared with TRBD1. Germline V CDR1 and CDR2: LGHDT, YNNKEL (reference sequence). The CDR3 totals 13 residues. Trimming removed 3 bases from V and 11 bases from J; junction bases left unmatched: 8. The CDR3 DNA is TGTGCCAGCAGCCAGGACAGGGGTTCAGGAAAGTACTTC. Translation gives CASSQDRGSGKYF.

This clonotype was counted ten times or more. The chain employs TRBV2 and TRBJ2-5; a possible D gene is TRBD2 (5 bases). The CDR3 has 11 amino acids. Germline CDR1 and CDR2: SNHLY and FYNNEI. V lost 7 bases and J lost 5, with 8 bases in between. The CDR3, as DNA: TGTGCCAGCAAGACTATGGAGACCCAGTACTTC. This translates into CASKTMETQYF.

This clonotype occurred a few times. This sequence joins TRBV14 and TRBJ2-7; possible D gene TRBD1, 6 bases. V lost 5 bases to trimming and J lost 3 bases, with 20 bases between them. This CDR3 has 16 amino acids. From germline, CDR1 is SGHDN and CDR2 FVKESK. The CDR3 DNA sequence: TGTGCCAGCAGCGCTCGCACACAGGGCAGTAGCTACGAGCAGTACTTC. It encodes CASSARTQGSSYEQYF.

The chain links TRBV19 to TRBJ2-5; D is uncertain. Trimming stripped 1 base from V and 4 bases from J, with 4 bases between. The germline CDR1 and CDR2 sequences are LNHDA and SQIVND (reference sequence). The CDR3 spans 12 residues. CDR3 sequence: CASSIGTETQYF. The CDR3 nucleotides read TGTGCCAGTAGTATAGGGACAGAGACCCAGTACTTC.

This clonotype was counted only a few times. This may be a read error, as it is one base from a much larger clone. The chain uses TRBV24-1 and TRBJ2-5, with D hard to call. With 4 bases removed from V and 5 bases from J, the gap between germline ends came to 7 bases. Per germline, CDR1 KGHDR and CDR2 SFDVKD. This CDR3 spans 12 amino acids. CDR3 sequence (DNA): TGTGCCACCAGTGACGACCGGGAGACCCAGTACTTC. Protein product: CATSDDRETQYF.

This clonotype was observed a few times. The chain uses TRBV29-1 and TRBJ2-7, with a possible D match to TRBD2 (6 bases). Trimming stripped 6 bases from V and 2 bases from J, with 23 bases between. CDR1 is SQVTM, CDR2 ANQGSEA, per germline. The CDR3 is 16 amino acids. The CDR3 DNA follows: TGCAGCGTACAATGGGGAGGACGAGATATGACCTACGAGCAGTACTTC. Its translation is CSVQWGGRDMTYEQYF.

This clonotype was observed many times. The chain uses TRBV20-1 and TRBJ2-7, with 9 bases identical to TRBD2. The CDR3 consists of 15 residues. Germline-derived CDR1 and CDR2 are DFQATT and SNEGSKA (reference sequence). Germline trimming cut 4 bases from V and 2 bases from J; bases unmatched to any gene: 9. The CDR3 protein is CSANTLAGVTYEQYF. CDR3 coding DNA: TGCAGTGCTAATACCTTAGCGGGAGTAACCTACGAGCAGTACTTC.

The table lists this clonotype with a few counts. V is TRBV20-1 and J is TRBJ1-3, with TRBD1 identical over 9 bases. Germline lookup yields CDR1 DFQATT and CDR2 SNEGSKA (reference sequence). After removal of 1 base from V and 3 bases from J, the junction contained 1 base not matched to a gene. This CDR3 region has 14 residues. The CDR3 loop is CSARGTGVGNTIYF. DNA for the CDR3: TGCAGTGCTAGAGGGACAGGGGTTGGAAACACCATATATTTT.

V is TRBV6-1 and J is TRBJ2-7, with 8 bases aligning to TRBD1. V shed 5 bases and J 3 bases; nucleotides not matched to a gene: 9. CDR1 and CDR2 from the germline V gene are MNHNS and SASEGT. The CDR3 is 15 residues long. The CDR3 nucleotides read TGTGCCAGCAGTCTATCCCGGACAGGGAGCTACGAGCAGTACTTC. This translates into CASSLSRTGSYEQYF.